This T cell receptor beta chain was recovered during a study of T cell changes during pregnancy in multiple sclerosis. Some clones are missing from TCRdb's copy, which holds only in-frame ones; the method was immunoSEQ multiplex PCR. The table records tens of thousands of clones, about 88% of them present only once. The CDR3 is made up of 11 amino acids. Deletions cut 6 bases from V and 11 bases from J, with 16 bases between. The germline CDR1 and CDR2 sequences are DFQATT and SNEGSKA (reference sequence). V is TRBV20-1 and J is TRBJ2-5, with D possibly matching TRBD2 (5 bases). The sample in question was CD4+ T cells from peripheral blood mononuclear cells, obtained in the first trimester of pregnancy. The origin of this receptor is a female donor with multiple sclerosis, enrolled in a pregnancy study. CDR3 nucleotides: TGCAGTGCCGACGACGTGGAGGAGCAGTACTTC. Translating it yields CSADDVEEQYF.